The present TCR beta chain was sequenced within a study of beta chain features in type 1 diabetes (dated by TCRdb to the late 2010s). Looking at the study overall: Mean age, gender distribution, total cell number and subset yield did not differ between patients and healthy donors. A total of some 100,000,000 sorted cells were examined across all samples, and a strong correlation was observed between cell number per subset and RNA yield. The study compared TCRB repertoires of sorted circulating CD4+ T cell subsets between recently diagnosed type 1 diabetes patients and matched healthy donors. Naive and central memory subsets were obtained from all 30 or so donors, but regulatory and stem cell-like memory subsets were isolated from only 8 patients and roughly eight healthy donors. Results and caveats for the whole study, not just this receptor: Shorter templates might be favored by PCR, yet because patient and control samples were amplified and corrected together, any such skew would affect both groups equally. Type 1 diabetes patients showed a moderate but significant shortening of TCRB CDR3 length in all four CD4+ subsets. Patients with type 1 diabetes made fewer insertions and deleted more nucleotides at VDJ recombination sites, implying thymic rearrangement abnormalities. Naive, central memory and regulatory TCRB repertoires appeared more similar among patients than among healthy donors. Because cDNA rather than genomic DNA was sequenced, highly expressing activated cells could have been over-represented, although no difference in activation and CD3 levels was found between groups. Because the HLA sub-analyses included only small numbers of individuals, any influence of HLA type on TCRB rearrangement was left unresolved.

From each donor, a single peripheral blood sample of 90 to 150 mL on average was drawn into heparinised tubes. A BD FACSAria II was used to sort naive, central memory, regulatory and stem cell-like memory CD4+ T cells with a panel that included CD45RO, CCR7, CD25, CD127, CD95 and CD27. A purity above 98% was achieved for all sorted populations. PBMCs were separated immediately by Lymphoprep density gradient centrifugation and were stained directly, without being cultured. Samples were stained and sorted in pairs, with one healthy donor and one patient per experiment, so that batch effects were minimized. The entire amount of isolated RNA was reverse transcribed using the High Capacity cDNA Reverse Transcription Kit, so the sequenced TCRB transcripts were expressed ones. Naive, central memory and regulatory T cell samples underwent deep immunoSEQ sequencing, averaging around 4 million total reads per sample. After sorted cells were lysed in RLT buffer, RNA was extracted with DNase-treated RNeasy Micro or Mini kits, with the choice depending on cell number. Each cell subset was processed separately to prevent cross-contamination, with patient and healthy donor samples processed together. Using the immunoSEQ multiplex PCR, TCRB sequences were amplified from cDNA into 87-bp fragments spanning the CDR3 region. Sequencing of the amplicons was performed on the Illumina HiSeq platform. Concerning the study's data processing: PCR bias was corrected computationally using synthetic template baselines, and reads within Hamming distance 2 were collapsed, with unmergeable singletons discarded. Reads were aligned to IMGT to assign V, D and J genes, CDR3 length, and insertions or deletions at six rearrangement sites. Within each subset, clonotype counts were normalized to sorted cell number, and only after that were true diversity and Gini coefficients computed with the tcR R package. The overlap coefficient, calculated on TCRB nucleotide sequences, was used to measure repertoire sharing. Out-of-frame TCRB sequences from naive cells were analyzed to stand in for the pre-selection repertoire. Entries here come from immuneACCESS through TCRdb and include only in-frame sequences with V and J called. Some clones fail to appear in such tables; in the studies checked, an unresolved V gene covers under half of the shortfall, and the cause of the remainder is unknown. V and J calls and clone size follow that table, whereas D and trimming were derived from the DNA. This sample has roughly 240,000 clones in its table, and around 65% of those were observed once. The ten top clones hold around 0.05% of the sample.

A word on this clone: No cognate antigen has been identified for it. No base qualities exist here, and no much larger clone lies one base off it.

The trim is 2 bases for V and 5 bases for J, with a gap of 10 bases between the germline ends. As encoded in the germline V gene (reference sequence), CDR1 is GTSNPN while CDR2 is SVGIG. The CDR3 goes from the cysteine to the phenylalanine over 14 residues. Only CDR3 DNA is held: 42 bases, read in frame from base 1. Sequenced: naive CD4+ T cells from blood. Sample cell subset or site, as interpreted from the label and publication: true naive CD4+ T cells. The sequence links TRBV30 to TRBJ1-6; the D segment cannot be called with confidence. The source of this sequence is a man in his thirties or forties in good health. CDR3 sequence: CAWSRVSDNSPLHF. Here is the DNA: TGTGCCTGGAGTAGGGTCAGTGATAATTCACCCCTCCACTTT.